This T cell receptor beta chain was observed in a study of T cells in Graves' hyperthyroidism and ophthalmopathy. Study information: Peripheral blood samples were taken at initial diagnosis, prior to any treatment.

Broader study findings: Within blood appeared most thyroid clonotypes that had expanded above 0.001. Ophthalmopathy stood apart from stable hyperthyroidism in a 13 V-J model.

Trimming shortened V by 3 bases and J by 1 base, and 16 bases separated the two germline ends. The germline CDR1 and CDR2 sequences are DFQATT and SNEGSKA (reference sequence). The CDR3 length is 15 residues. Around 10 ml fresh peripheral blood yielded the PBMCs. This clonotype was seen many times. The antigen is not known. Amplification of TCR beta CDR3 regions used RNA as the template. The primer set for the first-round RT-PCR of the TCR CDR3 was HTBI. Each CDR3 protein is one row after TCRdb ran MiXCR on the multiplex PCR reads. The table has under 400,000 distinct CDR3 sequences, approximately 25% seen once.

The source material was blood. This receptor was obtained from a man aged 50 to 60 with Graves' hyperthyroidism. The gene calls are TRBV20-1 and TRBJ2-7, with TRBD1 as a possible D gene (5 bases). CDR3 DNA sequence: TGCAGTGCTAGTGGTAGCCAGGGCGGATCCTACGAGCAGTACTTC. The encoded protein is CSASGSQGGSYEQYF.